The rows below give T cell receptor beta chains drawn from one sample of a study of siplizumab effects on memory and regulatory T cells. Using immunoSEQ multiplex PCR, the repertoire was profiled, and TCRdb retains in-frame clones only, with some absent. The sample lists 70,000 to 95,000 clones, approximately 96% occurring once. The specimen was naive CD4+ T cells sorted from blood. The receptors were sampled from a human donor in good health. CDR3s leave out the opening cysteine and the closing phenylalanine or tryptophan. The D gene is left open where the match is weak.

v_call	cdr3_length	d_call	j_call	cdr3_aa
TRBV6-1	11	.	TRBJ1-5	ASSEAGAQPQH
TRBV28	13	TRBD1	TRBJ2-7	ASSPTGGIVYEQY
TRBV5-1	14	.	TRBJ1-1	ASSAGGRGPNTEAF
TRBV9	14	.	TRBJ2-3	ASSVSGDSSTDTQY
TRBV5-3	11	.	TRBJ2-7	ARSLSGTYEQY
TRBV6-5	11	.	TRBJ1-2	ASSWGGNYGYT
TRBV4-3	13	.	TRBJ1-3	ASSQDLLGGNTIY
TRBV30	10	.	TRBJ2-5	AWRLSPKTQY
TRBV30	10	.	TRBJ1-1	AWTLGDAEAF
TRBV5-1	13	.	TRBJ2-1	ASSLKLRTDDEQF
TRBV7-2	12	.	TRBJ2-7	ASSLVLGSYEQY